This entry lists 20 T cell receptor beta chains sequenced from one sample in a study of neurological immune-mediated disorders. TCRdb reanalysed the 5' RACE reads using MiXCR and keeps one entry per CDR3 protein. In the table there are approximately 9,400 distinct CDR3 sequences, around 21% of which are singletons. The sample was CD8+ T cells from blood. The receptors stem from a woman aged 40 to 50 with multiple sclerosis.

The chain joins TRBV6-5 to TRBJ2-1; no firm D call. V was shortened by 7 bases and J by 5 bases, with 12 bases between the two germline ends. Germline V gene data show CDR1 as MNHEY and CDR2 as SVGAGI. The CDR3 runs to 13 residues. Written as DNA, the CDR3 is TGTGCCAGCACAACTGGACGGAACAATGAGCAGTTCTTC. Translating gives CASTTGRNNEQFF.

This chain joins TRBV20-1 and TRBJ1-2; 7 bases fit TRBD1. Germline V lookup: CDR1 DFQATT, CDR2 SNEGSKA (reference sequence). This CDR3 region has 15 residues. Trimming took 0 bases from V and 6 from J; bases not matched to a gene: 10. The CDR3 loop reads CSARDGGGVSDGYTF. CDR3 bases: TGCAGTGCTAGAGATGGAGGGGGCGTCTCTGATGGCTACACCTTC.

In its sample, this clonotype is medium-sized. The chain links TRBV7-2 to TRBJ2-1; TRBD2 matches at 7 bases. After removal of 1 base from V and 7 bases from J, the junction contained 7 bases not matched to a gene. The CDR3 consists of 15 residues. CDR1 SGHTA and CDR2 FQGNSA come from the germline V gene. The CDR3 spells CASSLDMGLINEQFF. CDR3 bases: TGTGCCAGCAGCTTAGATATGGGACTAATAAATGAGCAGTTCTTC.

This clonotype is classed as medium-sized. The gene calls are TRBV29-1 and TRBJ1-2, with D possibly TRBD1 on 5 matching bases. CDR3 length equals 13 residues. CDR1 and CDR2 (germline): SQVTM, ANQGSEA. The ends were cut back, 8 bases at V and 6 bases at J, with 19 bases in the middle. For the CDR3, the DNA is TGCAGCACATTAACCCCGGGGGGTGATGGCTACACCTTC. Its protein product is CSTLTPGGDGYTF.

In this sample, this clonotype turned up many times. The genes are TRBV12-3 or TRBV12-4 and TRBJ1-1; possibly TRBD1 for D (6 bases). V lost 7 bases and J lost 1, with 13 bases in between. This CDR3 has 14 amino acids. The CDR3 reads CASTPTGTNTEAFF. CDR3 in DNA: TGTGCCAGCACCCCGACAGGCACGAACACTGAAGCTTTCTTT.

This clonotype showed up many times. J is TRBJ1-5 and V is TRBV5-6, with 7 positions matching TRBD1. There are 14 residues in the CDR3. Germline CDR1 is SGHDT and CDR2 is YYEEEE. V was pared by 5 bases and J by 6 bases, with 8 bases of the junction left unmatched. This CDR3 reads CASRVQGSRQPQHF. The CDR3 DNA sequence: TGTGCCAGCAGGGTACAGGGGAGTCGTCAGCCCCAGCATTTT.

This clonotype was found many times. The J gene is TRBJ1-1, the V gene TRBV29-1; D is undetermined. Germline V gives CDR1 SQVTM, CDR2 ANQGSEA. Trimming took off 7 bases at V and 6 bases at J, with 9 bases between the two ends. The CDR3 contains 10 residues. CDR3 loop: CSAGGSEAFF. CDR3 DNA: TGCAGCGCCGGTGGCTCTGAAGCTTTCTTT.

This clonotype was found once. The gene calls are TRBV10-3 and TRBJ2-1; TRBD2 might be the D (5 bases). CDR3 length: 15 amino acids. The germline CDR1 and CDR2 sequences are ENHRY and SYGVKD. Trimming removed 5 bases from V and 6 bases from J, with 17 bases in between. The DNA for the CDR3 is TGTGCCATCAGTAAACGTCAACCCCTAGCCAATGAGCAGTTCTTC. Its protein is CAISKRQPLANEQFF.

This clonotype was counted many times. The chain employs TRBV6-5 and TRBJ2-3; 11 bases map to TRBD2. Germline CDR1 reads MNHEY; CDR2 reads SVGAGI. J gave up 6 bases and V 5 bases, and 7 bases lay outside the gene matches. The CDR3 runs 15 residues. The CDR3: CASSQLAGALDTQYF. In DNA form, the CDR3 reads TGTGCCAGCAGTCAACTAGCGGGGGCCCTGGATACGCAGTATTTT.

By share, this clonotype ranks as medium-sized. The chain is built from TRBV11-1 and TRBJ2-7; tentatively, D is TRBD1 or TRBD2 (5 bases each). V was shortened by 9 bases and J by 2 bases, with 17 bases between the two germline ends. The CDR3 spans 14 residues. The germline CDR1 and CDR2 sequences are SGHAT and FQDESV (reference sequence). This CDR3 is CASNSPGPPYEQYF. CDR3 in DNA: TGTGCCAGTAATTCCCCGGGACCCCCCTACGAGCAGTACTTC.

The CDR3 region is CATSRVLDTGELFF. CDR3 bases: TGTGCCACCAGCAGAGTCTTGGACACCGGGGAGCTGTTTTTT. This chain links TRBV15 with TRBJ2-2; D gene unclear. This CDR3 spans 14 amino acids. CDR1 and CDR2 (germline): LNHNV, YYDKDF (reference sequence). Trimming pared 1 base from V and 3 bases from J, leaving 6 bases between.

This clonotype is medium-sized (0.01 to 0.1%). This chain uses TRBV5-5 with TRBJ2-1; a possible D gene is TRBD2 (6 bases). The CDR3 has 15 residues. Trimming took 4 bases from V and 7 from J, leaving 18 bases between them. CDR1 is SGHKS, CDR2 YYEKEE, per germline (reference sequence). This CDR3 is CASSPGLTFGNEQFF. The CDR3 DNA reads as TGTGCCAGCAGCCCGGGACTCACCTTTGGGAATGAGCAGTTCTTC.

This clonotype showed up many times. The chain combines TRBV11-2 with TRBJ2-2; TRBD2 might be the D (5 bases). V was cut by 1 base and J by 1 base, with 7 bases left in between. The germline gives CDR1 SGHAT, CDR2 FQNNGV. The CDR3 loop spans 15 amino acids. The CDR3 DNA is TGTGCCAGCAGCTTAGGACTACTGAACACCGGGGAGCTGTTTTTT. The encoded protein is CASSLGLLNTGELFF.

This clonotype was counted a single time. With a much larger clone just one base away, this may be a read error. The CDR3 does not close with the conserved phenylalanine or tryptophan, likely indicating a read error. The gene calls are TRBV5-1 and TRBJ2-2, with 11 positions matching TRBD2. Germline V gene lookup returns CDR1 SGHRS and CDR2 YFSETQ. The CDR3 contains 16 residues. J lost 7 bases, V lost 0 bases, and 5 bases had no gene match. CDR3 residues: CASSLDSGGAFGELFL. The CDR3 DNA reads TGCGCCAGCAGCTTGGATAGCGGGGGGGCCTTCGGGGAGCTGTTTTTA.

This clonotype occurred many times. The rearrangement uses TRBV7-2 and TRBJ1-2; D gene unclear. The CDR3 covers 13 residues. The germline gives CDR1 SGHTA, CDR2 FQGNSA. V shed 2 bases and J shed 2 bases, with 6 bases lying between them. The DNA of the CDR3 is TGTGCCAGCAGCTTATTCGTAAACTATGGCTACACCTTC. Its translation: CASSLFVNYGYTF.

J is TRBJ2-2 and V is TRBV4-1, with 7 nucleotides matching TRBD1. Per the germline V gene, CDR1 is MGHRA and CDR2 is YSYEKL. The CDR3 totals 17 residues. V gave up 0 bases and J gave up 4 bases; unmatched junction bases: 8. The CDR3 DNA reads TGCGCCAGCAGCCAAGAAGGAAGGGGGCGCGGCACCGGGGAGCTGTTTTTT. Translated, it gives CASSQEGRGRGTGELFF.

The chain has TRBV27 and TRBJ2-2; D is uncertain. Trimming stripped 6 bases from V and 8 bases from J, with 10 bases between. In germline, CDR1 is MNHEY, CDR2 SMNVEV (reference sequence). The CDR3 covers 12 residues. The DNA for the CDR3 is TGTGCCAGCAGCTACTTGTCGGGGGAGCTGTTTTTT. Protein product: CASSYLSGELFF.

This clonotype was observed at least ten times. This rearrangement joins TRBV11-3 to TRBJ1-1; TRBD1 matches at 10 bases. The V gene end was trimmed by 3 bases and the J gene end by 3 bases; junction bases not matched to a gene: 1. The CDR3 covers 14 residues. From germline, CDR1 is SGHNT and CDR2 YENEEA. CDR3 sequence reads: CASSFGTGDTEAFF. The CDR3 DNA reads as TGTGCCAGCAGCTTTGGGACAGGGGACACTGAAGCTTTCTTT.

This clonotype has a count of ten or more. The CDR3 protein is CASSLAPGSGGADTSTDTQYF. CDR3 nucleotides: TGTGCCAGCAGCTTAGCGCCCGGTAGCGGGGGGGCCGATACTAGCACAGATACGCAGTATTTT. The chain recombines TRBV7-6 with TRBJ2-3; 11 bases fit TRBD2. Germline CDR1 SGHVS, CDR2 FNYEAQ. V shed 0 bases, J shed 0 bases, and the junction held 14 bases outside the gene matches. This CDR3 spans 21 amino acids.

This clonotype was observed many times. The J gene is TRBJ2-3, the V gene TRBV9; TRBD2 agrees at 10 bases. Losses at the gene ends were 2 bases for V and 7 bases for J; bases not matched to a gene: 4. Germline assignment: CDR1 SGDLS and CDR2 YYNGEE. CDR3 size: 14 residues. CDR3 in amino acids: CASSVSGGGNTQYF. CDR3 bases: TGTGCCAGCAGCGTCAGCGGGGGGGGGAATACGCAGTATTTT. The complete variable domain, with remaining parts taken from reference TRBV9 and TRBJ2-3, reads DSGVTQTPKHLITATGQRVTLRCSPRSGDLSVYWYQQSLDQGLQFLIQYYNGEERAKGNILERFSAQQFPDLHSELNLSSLELGDSALYFCASSVSGGGNTQYFGPGTRLTVL.